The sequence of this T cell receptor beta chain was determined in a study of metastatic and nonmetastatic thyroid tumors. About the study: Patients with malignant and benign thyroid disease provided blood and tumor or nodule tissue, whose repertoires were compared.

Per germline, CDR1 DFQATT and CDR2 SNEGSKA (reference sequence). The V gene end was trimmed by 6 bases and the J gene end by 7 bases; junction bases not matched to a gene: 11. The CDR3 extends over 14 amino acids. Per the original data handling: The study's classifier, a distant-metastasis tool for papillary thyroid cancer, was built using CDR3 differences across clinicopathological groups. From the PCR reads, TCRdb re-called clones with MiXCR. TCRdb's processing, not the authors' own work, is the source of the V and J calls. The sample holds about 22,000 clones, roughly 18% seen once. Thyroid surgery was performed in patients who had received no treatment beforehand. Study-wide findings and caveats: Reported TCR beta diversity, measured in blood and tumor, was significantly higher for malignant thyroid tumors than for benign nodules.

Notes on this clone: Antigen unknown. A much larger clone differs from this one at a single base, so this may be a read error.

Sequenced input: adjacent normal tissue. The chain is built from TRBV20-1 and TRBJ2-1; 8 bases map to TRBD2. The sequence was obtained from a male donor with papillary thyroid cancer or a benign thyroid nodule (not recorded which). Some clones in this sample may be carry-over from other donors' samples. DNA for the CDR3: TGCAGTGCGACGCCGGTACTAGCGGATAATGAGCAGTTCTTC. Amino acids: CSATPVLADNEQFF.